Presented here are 29 T cell receptor beta chains from one specimen sequenced in a study of T cell changes during pregnancy in multiple sclerosis. Sequencing used immunoSEQ multiplex PCR; TCRdb keeps in-frame clones, though not all of them. The repertoire holds about 77,000 clones, 70% to 90% seen once, with about 1.9% in the top ten. Here the sequenced sample was peripheral blood, taken before pregnancy. These receptor sequences come from a female donor with multiple sclerosis, enrolled in a pregnancy study.

This chain joins TRBV5-8 and TRBJ1-4; possibly TRBD1 for D (5 bases). Germline CDR1 SGHTS, CDR2 YDEGEE. The V gene lost 1 base and the J gene lost 3 bases, with 10 bases spanning the gap. The CDR3 length is 15 residues. Written as DNA, the CDR3 is TGTGCCAGCAGCTTGAGGGGCAGCCCTAATGAAAAACTGTTTTTT. This sequence encodes CASSLRGSPNEKLFF. The full variable domain, completed using reference TRBV5-8 and TRBJ1-4, is EAGVTQSPTHLIKTRGQQATLRCSPISGHTSVYWYQQALGLGLQFLLWYDEGEERNRGNFPPRFSGRQFPNYSSELNVNALELEDSALYLCASSLRGSPNEKLFFGSGTQLSVL.

This sequence joins TRBV11-2 and TRBJ2-2; D remains unclear. V was trimmed by 0 bases and J by 2 bases, leaving 7 bases between them. The CDR3 is 15 residues long. Per the germline V gene, CDR1 is SGHAT and CDR2 is FQNNGV. The CDR3 sequence: CASSLDLPNTGELFF. The CDR3 DNA is TGTGCCAGCAGCTTAGACCTACCCAACACCGGGGAGCTGTTTTTT.

The chain recombines TRBV7-2 with TRBJ2-5; 14 bases are a match to TRBD2. J was trimmed by 6 bases and V by 5 bases; bases with no gene match: 8. This CDR3 region has 16 residues. CDR1 and CDR2 from the germline V gene are SGHTA and FQGNSA. This chain's CDR3 is CASSLTSGGGGKTQYF. CDR3 nucleotides: TGTGCCAGCAGCCTGACTAGCGGGGGGGGCGGTAAGACCCAGTACTTC.

V gene TRBV27 combines with J gene TRBJ2-7, with a tentative D call TRBD1 (6 bases). CDR3 size: 15 residues. V was shortened by 5 bases and J by 5 bases, with 19 bases between the two germline ends. Germline V gene data show CDR1 as MNHEY and CDR2 as SMNVEV (reference sequence). CDR3 in amino acids: CASSRYGQLSHEQYF. CDR3 in DNA: TGTGCCAGCAGTCGTTACGGACAGTTGTCCCACGAGCAGTACTTC.

The chain is built from TRBV27 and TRBJ1-1; tentative D call: TRBD1 (5 bases). V lost 2 bases and J 5 bases, leaving 15 bases between the germline ends. This CDR3 has 15 residues. From germline, CDR1 is MNHEY and CDR2 SMNVEV (reference sequence). The CDR3 DNA is TGTGCCAGCAGTTTACTGGGGGGGGAGGGGACTGAAGCTTTCTTT. It specifies CASSLLGGEGTEAFF.

Only one count was recorded for this clone. The rearrangement uses TRBV5-4 and TRBJ1-2; 10 bases match TRBD1. CDR3 length: 16 residues. V shed 0 bases and J 4 bases; nucleotides not matched to a gene: 6. Germline V gene sequence: CDR1 SGHNT, CDR2 YYREEE (reference sequence). Here the CDR3 DNA reads TGTGCCAGCAGCTTGGCCGGGGGACAGGGGCCCTATGGCTACACCTTC. Protein: CASSLAGGQGPYGYTF. The full variable domain, completed using reference TRBV5-4 and TRBJ1-2, is ETGVTQSPTHLIKTRGQQVTLRCSSQSGHNTVSWYQQALGQGPQFIFQYYREEENGRGNFPPRFSGLQFPNYSSELNVNALELDDSALYLCASSLAGGQGPYGYTFGSGTRLTVV.

The J gene is TRBJ1-5, the V gene TRBV11-3, with D possibly TRBD1 on 5 matching bases. Germline values: CDR1 SGHNT, CDR2 YENEEA. V lost 5 bases and J lost 6, with 20 bases in between. The CDR3 loop spans 16 amino acids. CDR3 in DNA: TGTGCCAGCAGCCCGTACCGGACACGTATCGGTCAGCCCCAGCATTTT. Translation gives CASSPYRTRIGQPQHF.

The V gene is TRBV2, the J gene TRBJ2-5; 7 nucleotides agree with TRBD2. The CDR3 length is 14 residues. Germline V gene lookup returns CDR1 SNHLY and CDR2 FYNNEI. With 8 bases clipped from V and 2 bases from J, the junction kept 8 bases outside the gene matches. The CDR3: CASGLSGAQETQYF. In nucleotides, the CDR3 is TGTGCCAGCGGGCTGAGCGGGGCTCAAGAGACCCAGTACTTC.

This clone was counted once. The rearrangement links TRBV9 to TRBJ2-7, with TRBD2 matching 8 bases. V lost 4 bases, J lost 0 bases, and 6 bases stayed unmatched. Germline V gene lookup returns CDR1 SGDLS and CDR2 YYNGEE. The CDR3 spans 15 residues. CDR3 nucleotides: TGTGCCAGCAGCCTTAGCGGGACCTCCTCCTACGAGCAGTACTTC. This codes for CASSLSGTSSYEQYF.

V usage is TRBV11-2 and J usage is TRBJ1-3; D gene uncertain. The germline V and J ends were trimmed by 3 bases and 4 bases, with 10 bases remaining between them. Germline V gene data show CDR1 as SGHAT and CDR2 as FQNNGV. The CDR3 covers 14 residues. The CDR3 loop reads CASSFSLAGNTIYF. The DNA for the CDR3 is TGTGCCAGCAGCTTCTCCCTAGCCGGAAACACCATATATTTT. Using reference TRBV11-2 and TRBJ1-3 for the parts outside the CDR3, the full variable domain is EAGVAQSPRYKIIEKRQSVAFWCNPISGHATLYWYQQILGQGPKLLIQFQNNGVVDDSQLPKDRFSAERLKGVDSTLKIQPAKLEDSAVYLCASSFSLAGNTIYFGEGSWLTVV.

The chain links TRBV5-1 to TRBJ1-1; tentative D call: TRBD1 (6 bases). CDR1 SGHRS and CDR2 YFSETQ come from the germline V gene. CDR3 length: 15 amino acids. Trimming removed 5 bases from V and 4 bases from J, with 18 bases in between. This CDR3 reads CASSVDSQMGTEAFF. The CDR3 DNA sequence: TGCGCCAGCAGTGTGGACAGTCAAATGGGCACTGAAGCTTTCTTT. Variable domain in full (rest from reference TRBV5-1 and TRBJ1-1): KAGVTQTPRYLIKTRGQQVTLSCSPISGHRSVSWYQQTPGQGLQFLFEYFSETQRNKGNFPGRFSGRQFSNSRSEMNVSTLELGDSALYLCASSVDSQMGTEAFFGQGTRLTVV.

This chain joins TRBV18 and TRBJ2-3; tentative D call: TRBD2 (6 bases). The germline V and J ends were trimmed by 2 bases and 4 bases, with 13 bases remaining between them. Germline loops: CDR1 KGHSH, CDR2 LQKENI. The CDR3 is 15 amino acids. The CDR3 DNA sequence: TGTGCCAGCTCACCAAGTCGGGGGAGATCAGATACGCAGTATTTT. This gives the protein CASSPSRGRSDTQYF.

The V call is TRBV7-2, the J call TRBJ2-3; D ambiguous. The CDR3 is 13 residues long. V was cut by 1 base and J by 4 bases, with 6 bases left in between. Germline CDR1 reads SGHTA; CDR2 reads FQGNSA. The CDR3 region has the DNA TGTGCCAGCAGCTTAGTGATAGCAGATACGCAGTATTTT. The encoded protein is CASSLVIADTQYF. Variable domain in full (rest from reference TRBV7-2 and TRBJ2-3): GAGVSQSPSNKVTEKGKDVELRCDPISGHTALYWYRQSLGQGLEFLIYFQGNSAPDKSGLPSDRFSAERTGGSVSTLTIQRTQQEDSAVYLCASSLVIADTQYFGPGTRLTVL.

V gene TRBV19 combines with J gene TRBJ2-7; 8 bases map to TRBD1. Trimming took 3 bases from V and 5 from J; bases not matched to a gene: 12. The V gene's germline CDR1 is LNHDA and CDR2 SQIVND (reference sequence). The CDR3 runs 16 residues. The CDR3 coding sequence is TGTGCCAGTAGTATTGGGTATTGGACAGGGAGCCACGAGCAGTACTTC. It codes for CASSIGYWTGSHEQYF. The complete variable domain, with remaining parts taken from reference TRBV19 and TRBJ2-7, reads DGGITQSPKYLFRKEGQNVTLSCEQNLNHDAMYWYRQDPGQGLRLIYYSQIVNDFQKGDIAEGYSVSREKKESFPLTVTSAQKNPTAFYLCASSIGYWTGSHEQYFGPGTRLTVT.

The chain has TRBV18 and TRBJ2-1, with TRBD2 identical over 7 bases. This CDR3 has 18 residues. In germline, CDR1 is KGHSH, CDR2 LQKENI. The ends lost 5 bases at V and 0 bases at J; junction bases unmatched: 13. CDR3 bases: TGTGCCAGCTCAGCCGCCACTCTAGCGGTTACCTCCTACAATGAGCAGTTCTTC. This encodes CASSAATLAVTSYNEQFF.

The chain combines TRBV5-4 with TRBJ2-3, with D maybe TRBD2 (5 bases). Trimming removed 4 bases from V and 4 bases from J, with 13 bases in between. The CDR3 sequence is 14 residues long. CDR1 is SGHNT, CDR2 YYREEE, per germline (reference sequence). The CDR3 region is CASSPSGSADTQYF. For the CDR3, the DNA is TGTGCCAGCAGCCCCTCGGGGAGCGCAGATACGCAGTATTTT.

The rearrangement uses TRBV7-2 and TRBJ1-1; possible D gene TRBD1, 5 bases. Looked up from germline, CDR1 is SGHTA and CDR2 is FQGNSA. Trimming left V 5 bases short and J 9 bases short, with 13 bases between. The CDR3 loop spans 12 amino acids. In DNA, the CDR3 is TGTGCCAGCAGCACCCGAACAGGCCAAGCTTTCTTT. It encodes CASSTRTGQAFF.

This clone appeared once. V is TRBV6-5 and J is TRBJ1-1; D gene uncertain. CDR3 length equals 13 residues. Trimming cost V 4 bases and J 2 bases, with 8 bases left between them. Germline V gene sequence: CDR1 MNHEY, CDR2 SVGAGI. CDR3 DNA: TGTGCCAGCAGTTTTGTCAGTAACACTGAAGCTTTCTTT. Protein sequence: CASSFVSNTEAFF.

The V and J genes are TRBV10-1 and TRBJ2-5, with a weak D call TRBD2 (6 bases). The CDR3 runs 12 residues. Trimming removed 8 bases at V and 5 bases at J, with 12 bases between. The germline CDR1 and CDR2 sequences are WNHNN and SYGVQD (reference sequence). The CDR3 coding sequence is TGCGCCAGCCGGGGGAATGAGGAGACCCAGTACTTC. Protein sequence: CASRGNEETQYF.

The V gene is TRBV5-4, the J gene TRBJ2-7; TRBD1 might be the D (6 bases). CDR3 length equals 14 residues. Germline-derived CDR1 and CDR2 are SGHNT and YYREEE (reference sequence). V was trimmed by 2 bases and J by 1 base, leaving 10 bases between them. The CDR3 bases are TGTGCCAGCAGCTTCCAGGGGCCTTCCTACGAGCAGTACTTC. As protein: CASSFQGPSYEQYF.

The J gene is TRBJ1-1, the V gene TRBV2; possible D gene TRBD1, 5 bases. The CDR3 runs to 14 residues. The ends were cut back, 5 bases at V and 0 bases at J, with 10 bases in the middle. Looked up from germline, CDR1 is SNHLY and CDR2 is FYNNEI. The CDR3, as DNA: TGTGCCAGCAGTCTCGACAGATTGAACACTGAAGCTTTCTTT. It translates to CASSLDRLNTEAFF.

A note on this clone: A read error may account for a junction end that differs from germline. The V call is TRBV5-1, the J call TRBJ1-3, with a possible D match to TRBD1 (5 bases). CDR3 length: 12 residues. From germline, CDR1 is SGHRS and CDR2 YFSETQ. Written as DNA, the CDR3 is TGCGCCAGCAGCTTGGATCGTCCGGGGGTTGGTTTT. It specifies CASSLDRPGVGF.

The chain joins TRBV7-9 to TRBJ2-2; a possible D gene is TRBD2 (5 bases). The V end lost 5 bases, the J end lost 9 bases, and 19 bases lay between the germline ends. The CDR3 spans 15 residues. Germline CDR1 reads SEHNR; CDR2 reads FQNEAQ (reference sequence). The CDR3 spells CASSIPRGLGRELFF. The CDR3 DNA reads TGTGCCAGCAGCATCCCCCGAGGGTTGGGGAGGGAGCTGTTTTTT.

The rearrangement joins TRBV2 to TRBJ2-5; the match to TRBD2 covers 8 bases. CDR3 length: 13 residues. The germline CDR1 and CDR2 sequences are SNHLY and FYNNEI. V lost 6 bases and J lost 5; bases outside the gene matches: 5. CDR3 residues: CASRSGGWETQYF. The CDR3 region has the DNA TGTGCCAGCAGGAGCGGGGGATGGGAGACCCAGTACTTC.

The rearrangement uses TRBV18 and TRBJ1-1, with D perhaps TRBD1 (5 bases). The CDR3 covers 14 residues. Trimming stripped 5 bases from V and 4 bases from J, with 14 bases between. Germline values: CDR1 KGHSH, CDR2 LQKENI. Written as DNA, the CDR3 is TGTGCCAGCTCATTCGACAGCCTGGGCACTGAAGCTTTCTTT. Translated, it gives CASSFDSLGTEAFF. The variable domain in full, with the rest retrieved from reference TRBV18 and TRBJ1-1, is NAGVMQNPRHLVRRRGQEARLRCSPMKGHSHVYWYRQLPEEGLKFMVYLQKENIIDESGMPKERFSAEFPKEGPSILRIQQVVRGDSAAYFCASSFDSLGTEAFFGQGTRLTVV.

This chain connects TRBV15 to TRBJ1-1, with D possibly matching TRBD1 (5 bases). The germline V gene encodes CDR1 LNHNV and CDR2 YYDKDF (reference sequence). This CDR3 contains 16 residues. Trimming left V 1 base short and J 1 base short, with 13 bases between. As DNA, the CDR3 is TGTGCCACCAGCAGAGGAAAAGGGGAGGGGAACACTGAAGCTTTCTTT. Translation: CATSRGKGEGNTEAFF.

The chain employs TRBV2 and TRBJ2-2; 7 positions match TRBD1. The V and J ends lost 6 bases and 6 bases, in that order; junction bases with no gene match: 4. Germline CDR1 is SNHLY and CDR2 is FYNNEI. This CDR3 spans 13 amino acids. CDR3 residues: CASSQDRAGELFF. The CDR3 region has the DNA TGTGCCAGCAGCCAAGACAGGGCCGGGGAGCTGTTTTTT. Full variable domain (rest looked up from reference TRBV2 and TRBJ2-2): EPEVTQTPSHQVTQMGQEVILRCVPISNHLYFYWYRQILGQKVEFLVSFYNNEISEKSEIFDDQFSVERPDGSNFTLKIRSTKLEDSAMYFCASSQDRAGELFFGEGSRLTVL.

The genes are TRBV27 and TRBJ2-1; D perhaps matches TRBD1 (6 bases). Between the trimmed V and J ends, which lost 3 bases and 8 bases, there was a span of 26 bases. From germline, CDR1 is MNHEY and CDR2 SMNVEV (reference sequence). The CDR3 contains 18 residues. CDR3 coding DNA: TGTGCCAGCAGTTTTTACCCGCCGCTGACAGGCCAAGGGGATGAGCAGTTCTTC. This sequence encodes CASSFYPPLTGQGDEQFF.

This clone was found once. This rearrangement joins TRBV7-2 to TRBJ2-6; D call uncertain. The CDR3 length is 15 residues. The V gene lost 1 base and the J gene lost 1 base, with 5 bases spanning the gap. Germline values: CDR1 SGHTA, CDR2 FQGNSA. The CDR3 DNA reads TGTGCCAGCAGCTTAGGTCCTTCTGGGGCCAACGTCCTGACTTTC. Protein product: CASSLGPSGANVLTF.